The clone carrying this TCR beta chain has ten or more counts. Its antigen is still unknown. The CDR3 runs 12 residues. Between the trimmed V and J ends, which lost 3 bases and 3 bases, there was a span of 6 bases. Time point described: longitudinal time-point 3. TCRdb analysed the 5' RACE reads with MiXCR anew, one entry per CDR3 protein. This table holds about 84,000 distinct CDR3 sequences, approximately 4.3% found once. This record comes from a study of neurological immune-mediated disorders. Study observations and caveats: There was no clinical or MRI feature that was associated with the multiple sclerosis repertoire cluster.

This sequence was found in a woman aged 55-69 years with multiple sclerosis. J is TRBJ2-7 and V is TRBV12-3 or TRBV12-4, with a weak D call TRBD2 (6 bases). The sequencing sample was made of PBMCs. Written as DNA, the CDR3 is TGTGCCAGCAGTTTGCGGGACTACGAGCAGTACTTC. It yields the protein CASSLRDYEQYF.